This T cell receptor (beta chain) derives from a study of identical twins. General study results and limits: Abundant cord blood beta clonotypes carried fewer insertions; memory repertoires showed none. Sequences that were out-of-frame, alpha and twin-shared displayed an excess of low generation probability. Twins' excess sharing was less marked for out-of-frame beta sequences.

Template switching added a universal primer site; cDNA carried unique molecular identifiers. TCRdb processed the 5' RACE reads anew with MiXCR; each CDR3 protein has one entry. The sample yields 140,000 to 150,000 distinct CDR3 sequences, under 4.5% seen once. At least ten counts were recorded for this clonotype. The antigen is not known. This CDR3 has 17 residues. Germline V lookup: CDR1 DFQATT, CDR2 SNEGSKA (reference sequence). With V trimmed by 0 bases and J by 3 bases, 9 bases remained unmatched. This receptor was identified in a man younger than 30 in good health. The gene calls are TRBV20-1 and TRBJ2-3; 10 bases align to TRBD2. Sequenced: memory T cells sorted from blood. The CDR3 nucleotides read TGCAGTGCTAGAGATCCTAGCGGGAGAGCGGGGACAGATACGCAGTATTTT. The encoded protein is CSARDPSGRAGTDTQYF.